Shown below are 8 T cell receptor beta chains from a single sample sequenced in a study of T-cell reconstitution after alpha-beta-depleted transplantation in children. TCRbeta library preparation incorporated unique molecular identifiers. TCRdb reprocessed the PCR reads via MiXCR and lists one record per CDR3 protein. The sample holds hundreds of thousands of distinct CDR3 sequences; roughly 8.2% are singletons and the top ten take less than 8%. The input for sequencing was PBMCs, mostly from graft donor cells, taken 180 days after TCRalphabeta/CD19-depleted stem cell transplant. The receptors stem from a male patient between 5 and 17 years old who had a stem cell transplant for acute lymphoblastic leukemia, so the T cells may come from the graft donor.

As for this clonotype: A single base separates this from a much larger clone, so it may be a read error. J is TRBJ2-7 and V is TRBV10-3; no clear D gene. The CDR3 loop spans 12 amino acids. Germline loops: CDR1 ENHRY, CDR2 SYGVKD. This CDR3 is CAISYPGYEQHF. The CDR3 region has the DNA TGTGCCATCAGTTACCCAGGATACGAGCAGCACTTC.

The chain links TRBV20-1 to TRBJ2-1; 8 positions agree with TRBD2. V gave up 3 bases and J gave up 1 base; unmatched junction bases: 8. The CDR3 length is 16 residues. CDR1 and CDR2 (germline): DFQATT, SNEGSKA (reference sequence). The CDR3 region has the DNA TGCAGTGCTAGTGACGCTTTAGCGGGATCCTACAATGAGCAGTTCTTC. Its protein is CSASDALAGSYNEQFF.

This clonotype was found many times. The chain employs TRBV3-1 and TRBJ1-1; TRBD1 is a possible D gene (5 bases). The germline V and J ends were trimmed by 1 base and 6 bases, with 12 bases remaining between them. Germline V gene sequence: CDR1 LGHDT, CDR2 YNNKEL (reference sequence). This CDR3 is built from 14 residues. Here the CDR3 reads CASSQGGEVAEAFF. DNA of the CDR3: TGTGCCAGCAGCCAAGGAGGGGAGGTGGCTGAAGCTTTCTTT.

J is TRBJ2-3 and V is TRBV5-8; 13 bases agree with TRBD2. V shed 3 bases and J 2 bases; nucleotides not matched to a gene: 6. This CDR3 has 17 amino acids. Germline CDR1 is SGHTS and CDR2 is YDEGEE. The CDR3 bases are TGTGCCAGCAGCTCCGGGGGACTAGCGGGGTACACAGATACGCAGTATTTT. Protein: CASSSGGLAGYTDTQYF.

This clonotype was found many times. The rearrangement links TRBV6-2 or TRBV6-3 to TRBJ2-1; D remains unclear. The germline V gene has CDR1 MNHEY and CDR2 SVGEGT. CDR3 length: 15 residues. V lost 5 bases, J lost 1 base, and 12 bases lay in between. The CDR3 nucleotides are TGTGCCAGCAGTGCGCTGGCGGATTCCTACAATGAGCAGTTCTTC. It translates to CASSALADSYNEQFF.

This clonotype came up many times. The chain links TRBV6-5 to TRBJ2-7; 11 bases line up with TRBD2. Germline lookup yields CDR1 MNHEY and CDR2 SVGAGI. The trim removed 5 bases at V and 3 bases at J, leaving 6 bases unmatched. The CDR3 has 15 amino acids. The CDR3 reads CASSTTSGGNYEQYF. Here the CDR3 DNA reads TGTGCCAGCAGTACCACTAGCGGGGGAAACTACGAGCAGTACTTC.

This clonotype was detected a few times. The junction shows a germline mismatch at one end, possibly a read error. This chain links TRBV18 with TRBJ2-5, with D hard to call. The V gene's germline CDR1 is KGHSH and CDR2 LQKENI. This CDR3 spans 14 amino acids. CDR3 sequence: CASSWDAPPETHYF. Here the CDR3 DNA reads TGTGCCAGCTCCTGGGATGCGCCTCCAGAGACCCATTACTTC.

This chain connects TRBV6-1 to TRBJ2-5, with D possibly being TRBD1 (6 bases). CDR3 length equals 15 residues. V was pared by 6 bases and J by 5 bases, with 19 bases between. Germline loops: CDR1 MNHNS, CDR2 SASEGT. This chain's CDR3 is CASSPTPRGGETQYF. For the CDR3, the DNA is TGTGCCAGCAGCCCTACCCCCAGGGGTGGGGAGACCCAGTACTTC.